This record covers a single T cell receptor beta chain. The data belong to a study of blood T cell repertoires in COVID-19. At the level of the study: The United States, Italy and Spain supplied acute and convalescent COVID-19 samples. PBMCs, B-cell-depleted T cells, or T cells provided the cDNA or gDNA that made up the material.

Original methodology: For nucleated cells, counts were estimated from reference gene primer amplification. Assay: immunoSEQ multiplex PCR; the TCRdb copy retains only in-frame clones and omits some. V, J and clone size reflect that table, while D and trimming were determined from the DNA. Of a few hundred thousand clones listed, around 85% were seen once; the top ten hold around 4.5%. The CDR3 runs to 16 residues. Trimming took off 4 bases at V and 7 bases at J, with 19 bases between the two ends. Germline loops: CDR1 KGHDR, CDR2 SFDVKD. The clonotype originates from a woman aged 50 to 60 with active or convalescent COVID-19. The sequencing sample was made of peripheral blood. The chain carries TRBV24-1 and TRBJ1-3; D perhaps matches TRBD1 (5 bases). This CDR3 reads CATSEGDSAERNTIYF. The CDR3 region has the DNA TGTGCCACCAGTGAGGGGGACTCCGCAGAGAGGAACACCATATATTTT.